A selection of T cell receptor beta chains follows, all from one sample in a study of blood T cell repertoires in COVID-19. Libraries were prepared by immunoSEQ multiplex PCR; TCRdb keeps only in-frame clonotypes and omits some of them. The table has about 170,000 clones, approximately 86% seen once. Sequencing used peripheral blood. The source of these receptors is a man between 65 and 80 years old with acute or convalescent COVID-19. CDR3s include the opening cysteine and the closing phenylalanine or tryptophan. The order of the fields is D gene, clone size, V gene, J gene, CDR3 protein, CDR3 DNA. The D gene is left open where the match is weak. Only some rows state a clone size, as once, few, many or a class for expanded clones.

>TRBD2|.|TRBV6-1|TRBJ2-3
CASSESLAGGSDTQYF
TGTGCCAGCAGTGAATCTCTAGCGGGGGGGTCAGATACGCAGTATTTT
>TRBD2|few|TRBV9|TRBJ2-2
CASSLTSIFTGELFF
TGTGCCAGCAGTTTGACTAGCATCTTCACCGGGGAGCTGTTTTTT
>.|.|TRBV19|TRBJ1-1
CASSRTGTRNTEAFF
TGTGCCAGTAGTAGAACAGGGACGAGGAACACTGAAGCTTTCTTT
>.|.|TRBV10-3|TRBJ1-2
CASGAAYPYGYTF
TGTGCCTCTGGGGCAGCTTACCCTTATGGCTACACCTTC
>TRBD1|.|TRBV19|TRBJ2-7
CASYSDRGSYEQYF
TGTGCCAGTTATTCCGACAGGGGCTCCTACGAGCAGTACTTC
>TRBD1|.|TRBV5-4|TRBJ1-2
CASSLWTGGTLSGYTF
TGTGCCAGCAGCCTATGGACAGGGGGCACCCTTAGTGGCTACACCTTC
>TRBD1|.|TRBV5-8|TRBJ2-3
CASSTPGQGATDTQYF
TGTGCCAGCAGCACTCCGGGACAGGGGGCTACAGATACGCAGTATTTT
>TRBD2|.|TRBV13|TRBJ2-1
CASSPGTSPSNEQFF
TGTGCCAGCAGCCCGGGGACTAGCCCTTCCAATGAGCAGTTCTTC
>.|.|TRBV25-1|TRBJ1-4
CASSAPGLPEKLFF
TGTGCCAGCAGTGCACCAGGGCTTCCAGAAAAACTGTTTTTT
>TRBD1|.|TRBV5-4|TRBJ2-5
CARGTGGETQYF
TGTGCCAGGGGGACAGGCGGGGAGACCCAGTACTTC
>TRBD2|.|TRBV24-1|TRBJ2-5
CATSSGGQETQYF
TGTGCCACCAGTAGCGGGGGGCAAGAGACCCAGTACTTC
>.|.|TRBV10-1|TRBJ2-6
CASSSSSGANVLTF
TGCGCCAGCAGTTCCAGCTCTGGGGCCAACGTCCTGACTTTC
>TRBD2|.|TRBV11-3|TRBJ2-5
CASSLTTGGGETQYF
TGTGCCAGCAGCTTAACTACGGGAGGAGGGGAGACCCAGTACTTC
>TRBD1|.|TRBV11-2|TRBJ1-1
CASSFGTGGYEAFF
TGTGCCAGCAGCTTCGGGACAGGGGGCTACGAAGCTTTCTTT
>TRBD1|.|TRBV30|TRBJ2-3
CAWIGQGGTDTQYF
TGTGCCTGGATTGGACAGGGGGGAACAGATACGCAGTATTTT
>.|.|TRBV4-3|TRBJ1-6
CASSREAQRGNSPLHF
TGCGCCAGCAGCCGAGAAGCCCAACGGGGTAATTCACCCCTCCACTTT
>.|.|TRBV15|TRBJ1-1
CATSAGLGTEAFF
TGTGCCACCAGCGCAGGGCTTGGCACTGAAGCTTTCTTT
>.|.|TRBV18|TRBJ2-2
CASSPGYSTGELFF
TGTGCCAGCTCACCGGGCTACAGCACCGGGGAGCTGTTTTTT
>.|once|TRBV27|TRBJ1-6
CASSSPGVGPLHF
TGTGCCAGCAGTTCCCCAGGGGTGGGCCCCCTCCACTTT
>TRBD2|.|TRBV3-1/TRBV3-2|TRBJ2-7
CASSQVLAGVDEQYF
TGTGCCAGCAGCCAAGTTTTAGCGGGAGTGGACGAGCAGTACTTC
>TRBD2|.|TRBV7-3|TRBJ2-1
CASSHRLAGGGGGEQFF
TGTGCCAGCAGCCACCGACTAGCGGGGGGTGGAGGCGGTGAGCAGTTCTTC
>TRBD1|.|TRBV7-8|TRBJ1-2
CASSWDRGQEGYTF
TGTGCCAGCAGCTGGGACAGGGGGCAGGAAGGCTACACCTTC
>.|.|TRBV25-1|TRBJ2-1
CASSDTLVRLGNEQFF
TGTGCCAGCAGCGACACACTAGTCAGGTTGGGGAATGAGCAGTTCTTC
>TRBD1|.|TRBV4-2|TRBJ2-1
CASSRDRGYNEQFF
TGTGCCAGCAGCAGGGACAGGGGATACAATGAGCAGTTCTTC
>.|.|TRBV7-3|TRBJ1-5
CASSLTEGQPQHF
TGTGCCAGCAGCTTAACTGAGGGTCAGCCCCAGCATTTT
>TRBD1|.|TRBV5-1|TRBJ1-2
CASSSTGMDYGYTF
TGCGCCAGCAGCTCGACAGGGATGGATTATGGCTACACCTTC
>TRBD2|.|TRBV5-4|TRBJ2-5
CASTPGGGETQYF
TGTGCCAGCACCCCCGGGGGGGGAGAGACCCAGTACTTC
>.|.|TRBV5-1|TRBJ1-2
CASSLGGYYGYTF
TGCGCCAGCAGCTTGGGAGGGTACTATGGCTACACCTTC
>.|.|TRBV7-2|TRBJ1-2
CASSLSAIGGDGYTF
TGTGCCAGCAGCTTAAGCGCGATAGGGGGGGATGGCTACACCTTC
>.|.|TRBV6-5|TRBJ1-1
CASTSTGGTEAFF
TGTGCCAGCACCTCCACGGGGGGCACTGAAGCTTTCTTT
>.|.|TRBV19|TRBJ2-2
CASSIPPDGEDTGELFF
TGTGCCAGTAGTATCCCCCCCGACGGGGAGGACACCGGGGAGCTGTTTTTT
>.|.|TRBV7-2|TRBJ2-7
CASSLGGFRNEQYF
TGTGCCAGCAGCTTAGGAGGGTTTCGGAACGAGCAGTACTTC
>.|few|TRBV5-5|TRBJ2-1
CASSLQSGTTLGNEQFF
TGTGCCAGCAGCTTGCAATCCGGGACAACCTTGGGCAATGAGCAGTTCTTC
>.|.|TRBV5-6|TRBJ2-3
CASSSPPGDTQYF
TGTGCCAGCAGCTCCCCTCCCGGGGATACGCAGTATTTT
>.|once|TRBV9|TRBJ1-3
CASSVTTVAGGNTIYF
TGTGCCAGCAGCGTGACCACAGTGGCTGGGGGAAACACCATATATTTT
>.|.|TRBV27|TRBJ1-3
CAPWTALFSGNTIYF
TGTGCCCCCTGGACAGCTCTTTTCTCTGGAAACACCATATATTTT
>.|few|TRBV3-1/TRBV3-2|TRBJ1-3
CASSPWPNSGNTIYF
TGTGCCAGCAGCCCCTGGCCGAACTCTGGAAACACCATATATTTT
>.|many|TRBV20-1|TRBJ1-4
CSGGEAEKLFF
TGCAGCGGGGGGGAGGCAGAAAAACTGTTTTTT
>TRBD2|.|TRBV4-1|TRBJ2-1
CASSGSGGSYNEQFF
TGCGCCAGCAGCGGTAGCGGGGGCTCCTACAATGAGCAGTTCTTC
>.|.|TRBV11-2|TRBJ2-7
CASSLDQGEGEQYF
TGTGCCAGCAGCTTAGATCAAGGGGAAGGCGAGCAGTACTTC
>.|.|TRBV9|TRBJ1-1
CASSVSVNTEAFF
TGTGCCAGCAGCGTGTCTGTGAACACTGAAGCTTTCTTT
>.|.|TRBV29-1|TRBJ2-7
CSVKRGNSYEQYF
TGCAGCGTTAAAAGGGGGAACTCCTACGAGCAGTACTTC